Listed here is a single T cell receptor (beta chain). What this receptor recognizes is not known. The sample holds no much larger clone one base away, and base qualities are not on file. The sample belongs to a study (dated by TCRdb to 2016 to 2018). As for the study more broadly: The research examined where HIV persistence comes from in people whose immune systems controlled HIV infection without treatment.

Library method: 5' RACE. Instrument on record: Illumina HiSeq 2000. In-frame beta chains were kept once TCRdb had trimmed the public reads at Q25 with fastp and called clones with MiXCR. CDR3 protein sequences are deduplicated, and each keeps its most common genes and DNA. This sample comprises about 1,700 distinct CDR3 sequences, under 10% of them detected only once. The top ten clones comprise about a tenth of the sample. The TCR comes from a female donor with HIV. The specimen sequenced was central memory T cells from blood PBMCs. What the cell subset or site label conveys for this sample: central memory CD4+ T cells.

The bases are TGTGCCAGCAGCCAAGGGGACTCCCTTACATACAATGAGCAGTTCTTC. It translates as CASSQGDSLTYNEQFF. This receptor chain uses TRBV4-2 and TRBJ2-1, with TRBD2 as a weak D call on 6 bases. Its CDR3 holds 16 amino acids, cysteine through phenylalanine. Only the CDR3 part of the read is kept: 48 bases, read in frame from the first base. V is pared back by 1 base and J by 4 bases, with 14 bases lying between the germline termini. According to the germline V gene, CDR1 reads LGHNA and CDR2 reads YNFKEQ.